Listed below are T cell receptor beta chains from one sample, sequenced in a study of blood T cell repertoires in COVID-19. Profiling relied on immunoSEQ multiplex PCR, and the TCRdb table lists in-frame clones only, not all of them. This table has 75,000 to 95,000 clones, 85% to 95% appearing once. Sequenced sample: peripheral blood. Receptors originate from a man aged 55-75 years with acute or convalescent COVID-19. Each CDR3 is given with its conserved first and last residue. Fields, in order: J gene, V gene, clone size, D gene, CDR3 DNA, CDR3 protein. D genes are given only for firm matches. The listing skips clone size in some rows; elsewhere it reads once, few, many or a size class.

TRBJ2-7,TRBV6-1,NA,TRBD2,TGTGCCAGCAGTGATACGGGAGGCGAGCAGTACTTC,CASSDTGGEQYF
TRBJ2-7,TRBV7-3,few,TRBD2,TGTGCCAGCAGGTTGCTAGCGGGAGTAGAGTACGAGCAGTACTTC,CASRLLAGVEYEQYF
TRBJ2-1,TRBV11-3,NA,NA,TGTGCCAGCAGCTTTGGGAGGCGGGCCAATGAGCAGTTCTTC,CASSFGRRANEQFF
TRBJ2-3,TRBV7-2,NA,TRBD2,TGTGCCAGCAGCCTCGGGCGGGAGAGACGCACAGATACGCAGTATTTT,CASSLGRERRTDTQYF
TRBJ2-6,TRBV5-1,NA,NA,TGCGCCAGCAGCCCCGACAGGAGCTCTGGGGCCAACGTCCTGACTTTC,CASSPDRSSGANVLTF
TRBJ2-1,TRBV24-1,NA,TRBD1,TGTGCCACCAGTGATTGGGGACAGGGCCACAATGAGCAGTTCTTC,CATSDWGQGHNEQFF
TRBJ2-1,TRBV2,NA,NA,TGTGCCAGCAGTACTGAGGCAGACTATCCTAAACCCTACAATGAGCAGTTCTTC,CASSTEADYPKPYNEQFF
TRBJ1-3,TRBV3-1/TRBV3-2,NA,NA,TGTGCCAGCAGCCCGTATCTACAGGACGGCACCATATATTTT,CASSPYLQDGTIYF
TRBJ2-7,TRBV2,NA,NA,TGTGCCAGCAGTCTTTTACAAGGGGGCGAGCAGTACTTC,CASSLLQGGEQYF
TRBJ2-1,TRBV27,NA,TRBD1,TGTGCCAGCAGCGACAGGGGGCCCTTGAATGAGCAGTTCTTC,CASSDRGPLNEQFF
TRBJ2-1,TRBV27,NA,NA,TGTGCCAGCAGTTTGGCACCCTCGGGAAATGAGCAGTTCTTC,CASSLAPSGNEQFF
TRBJ1-5,TRBV6-2/TRBV6-3,NA,NA,TGTGCCAGCAGTAGACTGGGGACATTGTATAGCAATCAGCCCCAGCATTTT,CASSRLGTLYSNQPQHF
TRBJ1-3,TRBV27,NA,NA,TGTGCCAGCAGTTCAACCGGAGGGACCGCTGGAAACACCATATATTTT,CASSSTGGTAGNTIYF
TRBJ1-3,TRBV4-1,NA,NA,TGCGCCAGCAGTGAGACTCACCAGGGGACCTCTGGAAACACCATATATTTT,CASSETHQGTSGNTIYF
TRBJ1-1,TRBV30,NA,NA,TGTGCCTGGAGTGTAGGGGGGAACACTGAAGCTTTCTTT,CAWSVGGNTEAFF
TRBJ1-4,TRBV23-1,NA,NA,TGCGCCAGCAGTCAACCCCCGGAGGCAACTAATGAAAAACTGTTTTTT,CASSQPPEATNEKLFF
TRBJ1-3,TRBV28,NA,NA,TGTGCCAGCAGACTTAGGACAGTCTCTGGAAACACCATATATTTT,CASRLRTVSGNTIYF
TRBJ1-2,TRBV30,NA,NA,TGTGCCTGGAGTGTACGGCTAGACGGAAGTAACTATGGCTACACCTTC,CAWSVRLDGSNYGYTF
TRBJ2-3,TRBV11-3,NA,TRBD1,TGTGCCAGCAGCTTCATTAGACAGGGTCCAGATACGCAGTATTTT,CASSFIRQGPDTQYF
TRBJ2-3,TRBV11-2,NA,TRBD2,TGTGCCAGCAGTCACCCTAGCGGGAGAGCAGATACGCAGTATTTT,CASSHPSGRADTQYF
TRBJ2-7,TRBV5-1,NA,TRBD2,TGCGCCAGCAGCTTGGGGTCTAGCGGATTAGCCTACGAGCAGTACTTC,CASSLGSSGLAYEQYF
TRBJ2-3,TRBV10-1,few,NA,TGCGGGGTCTGGACATCAGATACGCAGTATTTT,CGVWTSDTQYF
TRBJ2-7,TRBV11-3,NA,NA,TGTGCCAGCAGCCAAGGGACTGAGCAGTACTTC,CASSQGTEQYF
TRBJ1-4,TRBV3-1/TRBV3-2,NA,TRBD1,TGTGCCAGCAGCCAACGATTACACGACAGGGACCCCACTAATGAAAAACTGTTTTTT,CASSQRLHDRDPTNEKLFF
TRBJ1-1,TRBV7-8,NA,NA,TGTGCCAGCAGCTGGGTCAGGGGAGGGGTGAACACTGAAGCTTTCTTT,CASSWVRGGVNTEAFF
TRBJ1-6,TRBV18,few,NA,TGTGCCAGCTCCGTGACAGCTAATAATTCACCCCTCCACTTT,CASSVTANNSPLHF
TRBJ1-5,TRBV28,NA,NA,TGTGCCAGCAGTTTGTGGAGGGTTAGCAATCAGCCCCAGCATTTT,CASSLWRVSNQPQHF
TRBJ2-7,TRBV4-2,NA,TRBD2,TGTGCCAGCAGCCAAGGACTAGCGGGAGGCTACGAGCAGTACTTC,CASSQGLAGGYEQYF
TRBJ2-1,TRBV4-1,NA,TRBD2,TGCGCCAGCAGCCGACGACTAGCGGGAGAGTACAATGAGCAGTTCTTC,CASSRRLAGEYNEQFF
TRBJ1-5,TRBV7-2,NA,TRBD1,TGTGCCAGCAGCGTGGGACAGAAAGATCAGCCCCAGCATTTT,CASSVGQKDQPQHF
TRBJ2-5,TRBV28,NA,NA,TGTGCCAGCAGTTTATACGGGGTTCGCCAAGAGACCCAGTACTTC,CASSLYGVRQETQYF
TRBJ2-1,TRBV19,NA,NA,TGTGCCAGTAGTATAGCTAAATGGGCCGCTGAGCAGTTCTTC,CASSIAKWAAEQFF
TRBJ2-1,TRBV3-1/TRBV3-2,NA,TRBD2,TGTGCCAGCAGCTTCGGTCGACTAGCGGGAGGCTGGGGGGATGAGCAGTTCTTC,CASSFGRLAGGWGDEQFF
TRBJ2-7,TRBV3-1/TRBV3-2,NA,NA,TGTGCCAGCAGCCAAGAAGGCCGGGGGATCTACGAGCAGTACTTC,CASSQEGRGIYEQYF
TRBJ2-7,TRBV7-2,NA,TRBD1,TGTGCCAGCAGCTTAGGCCCACAGGGGGTGGAGCAGTACTTC,CASSLGPQGVEQYF